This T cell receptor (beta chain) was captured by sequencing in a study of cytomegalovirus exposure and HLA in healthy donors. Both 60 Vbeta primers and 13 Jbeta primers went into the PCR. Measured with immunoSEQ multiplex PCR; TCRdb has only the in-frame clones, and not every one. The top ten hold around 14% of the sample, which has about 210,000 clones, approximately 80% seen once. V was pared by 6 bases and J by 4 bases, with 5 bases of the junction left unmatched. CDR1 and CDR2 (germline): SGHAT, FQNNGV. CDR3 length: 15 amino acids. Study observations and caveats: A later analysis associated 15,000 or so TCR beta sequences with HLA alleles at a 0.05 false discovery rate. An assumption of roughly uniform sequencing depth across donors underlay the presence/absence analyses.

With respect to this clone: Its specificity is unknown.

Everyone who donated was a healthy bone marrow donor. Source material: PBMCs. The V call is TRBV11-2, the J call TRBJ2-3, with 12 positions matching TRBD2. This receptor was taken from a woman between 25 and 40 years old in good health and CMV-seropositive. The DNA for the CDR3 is TGTGCCAGCAGTTCCGGACTAGCGGGACCAGATACGCAGTATTTT. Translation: CASSSGLAGPDTQYF.